The 28 T cell receptor beta chains presented below share a single source sample, sequenced in a study of blood T cell repertoires in COVID-19. Some clones are missing from TCRdb's copy, which holds only in-frame ones; the method was immunoSEQ multiplex PCR. The sample gives some 120,000 clones, more than 75% of which show up once; approximately 1.4% is in the top ten. The sequenced sample consisted of peripheral blood. Every receptor here comes from a human donor in a cohort sampled during active COVID-19.

The V gene is TRBV28, the J gene TRBJ1-5, with D unclear. With 6 bases removed from V and 7 bases from J, the gap between germline ends came to 7 bases. Germline CDR1 MDHEN, CDR2 SYDVKM. The CDR3 is made up of 11 amino acids. CDR3 in DNA: TGTGCCAGCAGGGGAGGACAGCCCCAGCATTTT. This gives the protein CASRGGQPQHF.

V is TRBV5-1 and J is TRBJ1-4; TRBD1 matches 11 bases. Unmatched junction bases numbered 8, after V lost 3 bases and J lost 7 bases. The germline V gene encodes CDR1 SGHRS and CDR2 YFSETQ. The CDR3 is made up of 16 amino acids. The CDR3 DNA sequence: TGCGCCAGCAGCTCGGGACAGGGGGTTCGGGGTGAAAAACTGTTTTTT. The encoded protein is CASSSGQGVRGEKLFF.

The chain joins TRBV25-1 to TRBJ2-4, with 11 bases fitting TRBD1. After removal of 4 bases from V and 5 bases from J, the junction contained 4 bases not matched to a gene. CDR3 length equals 15 residues. The germline CDR1 and CDR2 sequences are MGHDK and SYGVNS. The CDR3 protein is CASSARTGGENIQYF. CDR3 coding DNA: TGTGCCAGCAGTGCAAGGACAGGGGGCGAAAACATTCAGTACTTC.

This chain connects TRBV5-5 to TRBJ1-6, with unresolved D. Germline values: CDR1 SGHKS, CDR2 YYEKEE (reference sequence). V dropped 3 bases and J dropped 8 bases, with 18 bases sitting between them. The CDR3 contains 16 residues. CDR3 sequence reads: CASSSLARVFDSPLHF. For the CDR3, the DNA is TGTGCCAGCAGCTCCCTGGCGCGGGTATTTGATTCACCCCTCCACTTT.

The chain recombines TRBV7-9 with TRBJ2-7, with a weak D call TRBD1 (6 bases). In germline, CDR1 is SEHNR, CDR2 FQNEAQ (reference sequence). CDR3 size: 14 residues. Trimming stripped 4 bases from V and 5 bases from J, with 15 bases between. This chain's CDR3 is CASSSTADRHEQYF. DNA for the CDR3: TGTGCCAGCAGCTCGACCGCGGACAGACACGAGCAGTACTTC.

The V call is TRBV19, the J call TRBJ2-7, with 10 bases matching TRBD2. This CDR3 comprises 15 residues. V was clipped by 2 bases and J by 2 bases; unmatched bases: 3. Germline assignment: CDR1 LNHDA and CDR2 SQIVND (reference sequence). This CDR3 reads CASSISGRDTYEQYF. In DNA form, the CDR3 reads TGTGCCAGTAGTATAAGCGGGAGGGATACCTACGAGCAGTACTTC.

V usage is TRBV27 and J usage is TRBJ1-2; 10 nucleotides match TRBD1. J gave up 4 bases and V 5 bases, and 4 bases lay outside the gene matches. The CDR3 sequence is 14 residues long. Germline V CDR1 and CDR2: MNHEY, SMNVEV (reference sequence). This CDR3 is CASSHGQGVYGYTF. Here the CDR3 DNA reads TGTGCCAGCAGTCACGGACAGGGGGTCTATGGCTACACCTTC.

The chain employs TRBV6-1 and TRBJ2-1; 7 positions agree with TRBD1. The J segment lost 5 bases and the V segment lost 6 bases, leaving 16 bases of the junction unmatched. This CDR3 comprises 17 residues. Germline V gene sequence: CDR1 MNHNS, CDR2 SASEGT. The CDR3 coding sequence is TGTGCCAGCAGCGAACCAGGGGGACCCATTAAAAACAATGAGCAGTTCTTC. Its protein product is CASSEPGGPIKNNEQFF.

This clone was seen a single time. The rearrangement joins TRBV18 to TRBJ1-3; weak D call: TRBD1 (6 bases). V lost 6 bases, J lost 2 bases, and 17 bases lay in between. The CDR3 is made up of 16 amino acids. Germline lookup yields CDR1 KGHSH and CDR2 LQKENI. CDR3 in amino acids: CASSHLTGLAGNTIYF. CDR3 nucleotides: TGTGCCAGCTCTCATCTCACAGGGTTAGCTGGAAACACCATATATTTT.

This chain joins TRBV28 and TRBJ1-5; D possibly corresponds to TRBD1 (6 bases). This CDR3 comprises 16 residues. Germline-derived CDR1 and CDR2 are MDHEN and SYDVKM. V lost 3 bases and J lost 1, with 13 bases in between. The CDR3 DNA follows: TGTGCCAGCAGTTTTTTGGGGGGGCTCAGCAATCAGCCCCAGCATTTT. As protein: CASSFLGGLSNQPQHF. The variable domain in full, completed from reference TRBV28 and TRBJ1-5, reads DVKVTQSSRYLVKRTGEKVFLECVQDMDHENMFWYRQDPGLGLRLIYFSYDVKMKEKGDIPEGYSVSREKKERFSLILESASTNQTSMYLCASSFLGGLSNQPQHFGDGTRLSIL.

The chain employs TRBV12-3 or TRBV12-4 and TRBJ1-1; TRBD1 might be the D (6 bases). This CDR3 has 13 amino acids. CDR3 sequence (DNA): TGTGGCCACAGGGTAGGGGGGAACACTGAAGCTTTCTTT. Its protein product is CGHRVGGNTEAFF.

J is TRBJ1-3 and V is TRBV3-1 (or the pseudogene TRBV3-2); D gene unclear. Per germline, CDR1 LGHDT and CDR2 YNNKEL (reference sequence). This CDR3 has 15 residues. Trimming cost V 1 base and J 4 bases, with 11 bases left between them. The CDR3 coding sequence is TGTGCCAGCAGCCAAGGTCAAGCGTCCGGAAACACCATATATTTT. This gives the protein CASSQGQASGNTIYF.

The rearrangement uses TRBV4-1 and TRBJ2-7; 7 bases agree with TRBD1. V trimming: 8 bases; J trimming: 3 bases; junction bases outside the gene matches: 7. CDR1 MGHRA and CDR2 YSYEKL come from the germline V gene. The CDR3 is made up of 13 amino acids. CDR3 sequence: CASATGQLYEQYF. CDR3 DNA sequence: TGCGCCAGCGCTACGGGACAGCTCTACGAGCAGTACTTC.

This clone was found once. The chain uses TRBV5-4 and TRBJ2-7; 12 nucleotides match TRBD2. The CDR3 consists of 17 residues. Germline CDR1 reads SGHNT; CDR2 reads YYREEE (reference sequence). V dropped 4 bases and J dropped 5; count of bases not matched to a gene: 13. The CDR3, as DNA: TGTGCCAGCAGCGTAACAGGACTAGCGGGATTTCAGAACGAGCAGTACTTC. It yields the protein CASSVTGLAGFQNEQYF.

About this clone: Sequence at one end of the junction differs from germline and may be a read error. CDR3 region: CASSQTGTSITGELFF. The CDR3 bases are TGTGCTAGCAGCCAAACCGGGACAAGCATCACCGGGGAGCTGTTTTTT. The gene calls are TRBV7-7 and TRBJ2-2, with a tentative D call TRBD1 (6 bases). Germline-derived CDR1 and CDR2 are SSHAT and FNYEAQ (reference sequence). The CDR3 length is 16 residues.

The rearrangement uses TRBV10-3 and TRBJ2-5; D call uncertain. This CDR3 has 12 residues. V was cut by 6 bases and J by 0 bases, with 5 bases left in between. In germline, CDR1 is ENHRY, CDR2 SYGVKD. CDR3 region: CAISPNQETQYF. Here the CDR3 DNA reads TGTGCCATCAGCCCTAACCAAGAGACCCAGTACTTC.

This chain connects TRBV29-1 to TRBJ2-3; the match to TRBD2 covers 10 bases. Trimming removed 8 bases from V and 0 bases from J; junction bases left unmatched: 8. CDR3 length: 15 amino acids. Germline CDR1 SQVTM, CDR2 ANQGSEA. The CDR3 region is CSSLTSGTSTDTQYF. The CDR3 region has the DNA TGCAGCTCCCTCACTAGCGGGACTAGCACAGATACGCAGTATTTT.

The chain couples TRBV5-1 to TRBJ2-3; TRBD2 aligns across 11 bases. J was trimmed by 0 bases and V by 3 bases; bases with no gene match: 15. Per germline, CDR1 SGHRS and CDR2 YFSETQ. This CDR3 comprises 20 residues. CDR3 sequence: CASSSYPLGTSGTSTDTQYF. DNA for the CDR3: TGCGCCAGCAGCTCTTATCCACTTGGGACTAGCGGTACTAGCACAGATACGCAGTATTTT.

The chain couples TRBV6-6 to TRBJ2-3; 9 bases fit TRBD1. V lost 0 bases, J lost 6 bases, and 7 bases stayed unmatched. There are 16 residues in the CDR3. Germline V gives CDR1 MNHNY, CDR2 SVGAGI (reference sequence). The DNA for the CDR3 is TGTGCCAGCAGTTACTCGAGGGACAGGGTAACGGATACGCAGTATTTT. Protein: CASSYSRDRVTDTQYF.

This clone has just one count. The chain combines TRBV11-2 with TRBJ2-5; D is perhaps TRBD2 (6 bases). CDR1 is SGHAT, CDR2 FQNNGV, per germline. CDR3 length equals 16 residues. Trimming removed 1 base at V and 1 base at J, with 13 bases between. CDR3 in amino acids: CASSLVVRGPQETQYF. CDR3 nucleotide sequence: TGTGCCAGCAGCTTAGTTGTGCGGGGCCCCCAAGAGACCCAGTACTTC.

V gene TRBV5-1 combines with J gene TRBJ2-7; 10 positions agree with TRBD2. The germline V gene encodes CDR1 SGHRS and CDR2 YFSETQ. V lost 4 bases to trimming and J lost 7 bases; unmatched junction nucleotides: 5. The CDR3 totals 13 residues. In nucleotides, the CDR3 is TGCGCCAGCAGCCAGGGGACTAGCGCAGAGCAGTACTTC. This gives the protein CASSQGTSAEQYF.

The V and J genes are TRBV25-1 and TRBJ1-2; 7 nucleotides line up with TRBD1. V trimming: 3 bases; J trimming: 9 bases; junction bases outside the gene matches: 7. The CDR3 contains 13 residues. Germline values: CDR1 MGHDK, CDR2 SYGVNS. The CDR3 protein is CASSDRGQFSYTF. CDR3 bases: TGTGCCAGCAGTGACCGGGGACAGTTTAGCTACACCTTC.

This clone has only one observation. The J gene is TRBJ1-2, the V gene TRBV7-9; D unclear. CDR3 length equals 17 residues. Between the trimmed V and J ends, which lost 3 bases and 0 bases, there was a span of 17 bases. Looked up from germline, CDR1 is SEHNR and CDR2 is FQNEAQ (reference sequence). As DNA, the CDR3 is TGTGCCAGCAGCTTTAGTGGCAGGCTGGGCGCTAACTATGGCTACACCTTC. Its protein is CASSFSGRLGANYGYTF.

The chain employs TRBV29-1 and TRBJ2-5, with D maybe TRBD1 (6 bases). This CDR3 comprises 14 residues. With 4 bases removed from V and 4 bases from J, the gap between germline ends came to 16 bases. Germline V lookup: CDR1 SQVTM, CDR2 ANQGSEA. CDR3 sequence reads: CSVAHGGNIETQYF. CDR3 sequence (DNA): TGCAGCGTTGCTCATGGGGGCAACATAGAGACCCAGTACTTC.

A few counts support this clone. The chain links TRBV6-6 to TRBJ2-7; TRBD1 matches 10 bases. The V gene's germline CDR1 is MNHNY and CDR2 SVGAGI (reference sequence). The V gene end was trimmed by 4 bases and the J gene end by 7 bases; junction bases not matched to a gene: 7. This CDR3 is 14 amino acids long. In DNA, the CDR3 is TGTGCCAGCAGTTCCGGGACAGGGGTCCGTGAGCAGTACTTC. Translating gives CASSSGTGVREQYF.

This clone turned up a few times. This rearrangement joins TRBV10-2 to TRBJ2-1; the D gene is possibly TRBD2 (5 bases). Deletions cut 7 bases from V and 2 bases from J, with 12 bases between. Germline values: CDR1 WSHSY, CDR2 SAAADI. The CDR3 has 14 residues. CDR3 sequence: CASNREGPYNEQFF. The CDR3 DNA follows: TGCGCCAGCAACCGGGAAGGGCCCTACAATGAGCAGTTCTTC.

This clone was seen only once. This chain joins TRBV10-3 and TRBJ1-1; 7 bases align to TRBD1. The CDR3 covers 14 residues. Germline CDR1 and CDR2: ENHRY and SYGVKD. V shed 6 bases and J 0 bases; nucleotides not matched to a gene: 4. CDR3: CAISETGMNTEAFF. The CDR3 region has the DNA TGTGCCATCAGCGAGACAGGGATGAACACTGAAGCTTTCTTT.

The genes are TRBV7-6 and TRBJ2-1; 9 positions match TRBD2. The germline V gene has CDR1 SGHVS and CDR2 FNYEAQ. J lost 7 bases, V lost 0 bases, and 7 bases had no gene match. This CDR3 has 16 residues. The CDR3 sequence: CASSLAVAGVGNEQFF. CDR3 DNA sequence: TGTGCCAGCAGCTTAGCGGTAGCGGGAGTGGGGAATGAGCAGTTCTTC.